The clone carrying this TCR beta chain was picked up many times. No antigen is known for it. Per the germline V gene, CDR1 is MNHNS and CDR2 is SASEGT. J lost 1 base, V lost 6 bases, and 4 bases had no gene match. This CDR3 spans 14 amino acids. The TCR cDNA carried a universal primer site and UMIs from 5'RACE template switching. A single record per CDR3 protein comes from TCRdb applying MiXCR to the 5' RACE reads. The sample gives 200,000 to 250,000 distinct CDR3 sequences, about 7% of which show up once; more than 0.8% is in the top ten. This entry is derived from a study of T cells after yellow fever vaccination. Study context: Libraries from low-cell-number fractions were prepared with the SMART-Seq v4 Ultra Low Input RNA kit.

Study-level points and caveats: The secondary response showed a weaker magnitude and a faster peak, day 5 versus 15. Subsequent booster samples again held most clones from primary vaccination (96% CD4, 88% CD8).

The rearrangement joins TRBV6-1 to TRBJ2-5, with 8 nucleotides matching TRBD1. This sequence was found in a man under 40 who received the YFV17D yellow fever vaccine. The sample in question was CD4+ T cells sorted from PBMCs, obtained 15 days after the yellow fever booster vaccination. CDR3 sequence reads: CASRDRVTQETQYF. The CDR3 DNA follows: TGTGCCAGCAGGGACAGGGTAACCCAAGAGACCCAGTACTTC.